This T cell receptor (beta chain) was sequenced in a study of vaccination effects on CD4 cells after COVID-19. The CDR3 is made up of 11 amino acids. V was trimmed by 5 bases and J by 1 base, leaving 5 bases between them. Germline CDR1 DFQATT, CDR2 SNEGSKA (reference sequence). Before sequencing took place, the ViraFEST assay used viral peptide pools to expand antigen-specific CD4+ T cells. CD4+ T cell isolation took place after approximately 11 days of culture. Testing of the vaccine recipients showed negative nucleocapsid antibodies and no prior SARS-CoV-2 infection. Cultures of fewer than 2.5 million PBMC per well contained approximately 9.6 IU/ml IL-2 plus 10 ug/ml peptides. TCRdb's table, derived via immunoSEQ multiplex PCR, lists solely in-frame clones and lacks some. The repertoire holds 55,000 to 75,000 clones, with approximately 76% as singletons. This clone was found a few times. Its antigen remains unknown.

The sequence derives from a human donor who received a COVID-19 vaccine. The specimen was CD4+ T cells from PBMCs cultured with HCoV-NL63 spike peptides, collected before COVID-19 vaccination. The rearrangement links TRBV20-1 to TRBJ1-1; the D is unclear. The CDR3 protein is CSALTNTEAFF. The CDR3 bases are TGCAGTGCTCTGACGAACACTGAAGCTTTCTTT.